This TCR beta chain was observed in a study of T-cell memory formation after mild COVID-19 listed by TCRdb under 2021. At the level of the whole study: TCR sequence clusters from the two donors were found to be largely donor specific. Longitudinal TCRalpha and TCRbeta repertoire sequencing tracked T-cell clones expanding and contracting after mild COVID-19 in a couple of donors. The cohort comprised two young, previously healthy adult volunteers, one female and one male.

This clonotype was found a few times. The antigen it binds to is not known. No base qualities exist here, and no much larger clone lies one base off it. PBMCs were isolated by Ficoll-Paque density gradient centrifugation. On the study overall, not on this receptor specifically: Only a couple of mild cases were covered by the study, and larger cohorts that include severe cases with pre-infection samples were considered necessary. Balanced CD4/CD8 phenotypes were observed for clones contracting from day 15 to 85, whereas a bias towards CD4+ was observed for a second wave of clones expanding from day 15 to 37. Some responding clones were detected in pre-infection memory, suggesting pre-existing cross-reactive memory T cells joined the SARS-CoV-2 response. SARS-CoV-2 specificity of the second-wave clones peaking on day 37 was not confirmed. Contracting CD4+ clones turned up mainly in the CM and EM memory subsets, whereas EMRA was where CD8+ clones were enriched.

From its cysteine to its phenylalanine, the CDR3 spans 13 amino acids. The only DNA kept is the CDR3, 39 bases in frame from the first base. The germline V gene sets CDR1 to MNHEY and CDR2 to SVGEGT. The trim is 0 bases for V and 7 bases for J, with a gap of 10 bases between the germline ends. Sequencing relied on an Illumina NovaSeq 6000. cDNA libraries for TCRalpha and TCRbeta were prepared by 5'RACE using constant-segment primers, with sample barcodes and unique molecular identifiers added. RNA was extracted from every sample with Trizol reagent. Library amplification was performed in two PCR steps, and a second sample barcode and Illumina TruSeq adapters were introduced in the second step. The libraries were sequenced on an Illumina NovaSeq using 2 x 150 bp paired-end reads. The study's processing was this. Demultiplexing of reads and collapsing into UMI-guided consensus sequences were performed with migec v1.2.7. Using mixcr v2.1.11, UMI consensuses were aligned to TRA and TRB V and J templates and then assembled into clonotypes. Expanded or contracted clonotypes were those called significant by both edgeR and NoisET, with noise models trained on biological replicates. For edgeR calls, a false discovery rate-adjusted p below 0.01 and a log2 fold-change threshold of 1 were applied. As an exploratory analysis of dynamics, max-normalized trajectories of the 1000 most abundant clonotypes were examined with PCA combined with hierarchical clustering. Each responding clone was given a CD4 or CD8 phenotype based on the CD4+ and CD8+ repertoires, which had been sequenced separately. The public sequencing data were trimmed at Q25 with fastp and processed into clonotypes with MiXCR by TCRdb, which kept only in-frame beta chains. Rows with one shared CDR3 protein collapse into an entry with the most common genes and DNA. The V and J calls were not made by the authors but by TCRdb's processing. In all, the sample holds 250,000 to 350,000 distinct CDR3 sequences, and less than 20% of those were seen once. The top ten hold over 20% of the sample.

The receptor chain draws on TRBV6-2 or TRBV6-3 and TRBJ2-7; no D gene can be assigned with confidence. The sample taken for sequencing was PBMCs or a T cell subset sorted from them (not recorded which). The TCR originated in a man aged 18 to 30 who had mild COVID-19 (a few samples of this study predate the infection). The sample titles of this study are shuffled in the database, so cell type and time point are left out; the donor was told from shared clones. The sequenced DNA: TGTGCCAGCAGTTACTCCCCCGCCTGGGAGCAGTACTTC. This codes for CASSYSPAWEQYF.